Listed below are T cell receptor beta chains from one sample, sequenced in a study of cytomegalovirus exposure and HLA in healthy donors. Here immunoSEQ multiplex PCR was the method, and the copy in TCRdb shows in-frame clones only, minus some. This table has more than 95,000 clones, 80% to 90% appearing once. Specimen: PBMCs. The source of these receptors is a woman younger than 35 in good health and CMV-seronegative. CDR3s include the opening cysteine and the closing phenylalanine or tryptophan. Fields, in order: CDR3 DNA, CDR3 protein, clone size, V gene, D gene, J gene. A D gene is named only where the DNA matches it firmly. The size field is filled for only some rows; it gives once, few, many or a size class.

CDR3nt: TGTGCCAGCAGCGTAGCCCCCCGACTAGCGGGATTGGAAGAGACCCAGTACTTC; CDR3aa: CASSVAPRLAGLEETQYF; abundance: -; v_gene: TRBV9; d_gene: TRBD2; j_gene: TRBJ2-5
CDR3nt: TGTGCCAGCAGTGAAGTGGGGGGGAGCACAGATACGCAGTATTTT; CDR3aa: CASSEVGGSTDTQYF; abundance: -; v_gene: TRBV6-1; d_gene: TRBD2; j_gene: TRBJ2-3
CDR3nt: TGCGCCAGCAGCCAAGGGGCGGGACAGGGGCACTATGGCTACACCTTC; CDR3aa: CASSQGAGQGHYGYTF; abundance: -; v_gene: TRBV4-1; d_gene: TRBD1; j_gene: TRBJ1-2
CDR3nt: TGTGCCAGCAGCGCCGGAGACGCCGGGGAGCTGTTTTTT; CDR3aa: CASSAGDAGELFF; abundance: -; v_gene: TRBV2; d_gene: -; j_gene: TRBJ2-2
CDR3nt: TGTGCCAGCAGCCCAGGGGTGGCTGAGCAGTTCTTC; CDR3aa: CASSPGVAEQFF; abundance: -; v_gene: TRBV7-9; d_gene: -; j_gene: TRBJ2-1
CDR3nt: TGTGCCAGCAGTTCGTTACCGGGACAGCCTAACAATGAGCAGTTCTTC; CDR3aa: CASSSLPGQPNNEQFF; abundance: few; v_gene: TRBV7-3; d_gene: TRBD1; j_gene: TRBJ2-1
CDR3nt: TGCGCCAGCAGCCACCCTGCGAGGGGGCCCGAGCAGTACTTC; CDR3aa: CASSHPARGPEQYF; abundance: -; v_gene: TRBV4-1; d_gene: TRBD1; j_gene: TRBJ2-7
CDR3nt: TGTGCCATCGGTCCGGGGGGGGAGAGGGGCGAGCAGTACTTC; CDR3aa: CAIGPGGERGEQYF; abundance: -; v_gene: TRBV10-3; d_gene: TRBD2; j_gene: TRBJ2-7
CDR3nt: TGTGCCAGCAGCCAAGAGGGCCGAGGGAGGAGGAATCAGCCCCAGCATTTT; CDR3aa: CASSQEGRGRRNQPQHF; abundance: -; v_gene: TRBV4-2; d_gene: -; j_gene: TRBJ1-5
CDR3nt: TGTGCCAGTAGCCCGGGACAGGGGGGTTCCTACGAGCAGTACTTC; CDR3aa: CASSPGQGGSYEQYF; abundance: -; v_gene: TRBV19; d_gene: TRBD1; j_gene: TRBJ2-7